This T cell receptor (beta chain) was observed in a study of T cell repertoires in cytomegalovirus infection (dated by TCRdb to between 2019 and 2020). Looking at the study overall: Donor HLA type was relevant to the analysis, because carriage of CMV infection together with the matching HLA type was indicated by public TCR beta signatures.

Sequencing took place on an Illumina HiSeq 1500. TCRdb trimmed the raw reads at Q25, called clones with MiXCR and kept productive beta chains. Rows with a matching CDR3 protein are joined into one entry that keeps the most common DNA and genes. The sample table records some 390,000 distinct CDR3 sequences; around a sixth of these occur just once. Of the sample, 8.7% falls within the top ten clones. V trim: 6 bases; J trim: 7 bases; unmatched bases: 12. The CDR3 spans 17 residues, from the cysteine through the phenylalanine. The entry retains the CDR3 DNA only, 51 bases that are in frame from base 1. In the germline V gene, CDR1 corresponds to MNHEY and CDR2 to SVGEGT. Results and caveats for the whole study, not just this receptor: The ex vivo response was dominated by HLA-C-restricted CMV-specific TCR beta clonotypes, which also provided the single most frequent clonotype in two of eight donors. In both this cohort and an independent roughly 350-donor cohort, the cumulative frequency of public TCR beta family members distinguished carriers of CMV infection plus the relevant HLA type.

This clonotype was seen ten or more times. No antigen is known for it. No base-level quality is on record; no much larger clone is a single base apart. Recombination connected TRBV6-2 or TRBV6-3 to TRBJ2-1, and TRBD2 matches 13 of the central bases. The sample was PBMCs. The clonotype comes from a human donor in good health (CMV status not recorded). Some clones in this sample may be carry-over from other donors' samples. The DNA is TGTGCCAGCAGCCCCAGGACTAGCGGGAGAGGGGGGAATGAGCAGTTCTTC. It is translated as CASSPRTSGRGGNEQFF.